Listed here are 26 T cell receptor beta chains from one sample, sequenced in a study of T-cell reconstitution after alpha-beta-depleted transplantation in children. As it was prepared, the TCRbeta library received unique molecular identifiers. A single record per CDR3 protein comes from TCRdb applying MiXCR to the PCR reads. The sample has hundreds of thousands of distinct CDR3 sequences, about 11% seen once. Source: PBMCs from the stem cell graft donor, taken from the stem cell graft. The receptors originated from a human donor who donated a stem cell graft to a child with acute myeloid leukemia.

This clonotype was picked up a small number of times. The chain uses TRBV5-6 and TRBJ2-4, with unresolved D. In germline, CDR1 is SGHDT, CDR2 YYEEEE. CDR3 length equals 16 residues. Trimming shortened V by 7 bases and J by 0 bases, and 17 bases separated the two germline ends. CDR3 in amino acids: CASDVGGALAKNIQYF. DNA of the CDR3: TGTGCCAGCGATGTGGGTGGTGCCCTAGCCAAAAACATTCAGTACTTC.

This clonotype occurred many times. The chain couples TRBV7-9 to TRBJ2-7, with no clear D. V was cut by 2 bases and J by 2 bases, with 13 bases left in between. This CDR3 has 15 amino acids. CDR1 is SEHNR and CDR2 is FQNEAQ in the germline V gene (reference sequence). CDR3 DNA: TGTGCCAGCAGCTTAAGTGGATCAACCACCTACGAGCAGTACTTC. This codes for CASSLSGSTTYEQYF.

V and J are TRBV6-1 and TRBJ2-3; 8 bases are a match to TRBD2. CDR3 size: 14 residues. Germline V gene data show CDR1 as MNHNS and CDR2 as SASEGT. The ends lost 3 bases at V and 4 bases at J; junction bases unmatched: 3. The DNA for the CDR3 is TGTGCCAGCAGTGATACGGGAGGGCCAGATACGCAGTATTTT. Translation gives CASSDTGGPDTQYF.

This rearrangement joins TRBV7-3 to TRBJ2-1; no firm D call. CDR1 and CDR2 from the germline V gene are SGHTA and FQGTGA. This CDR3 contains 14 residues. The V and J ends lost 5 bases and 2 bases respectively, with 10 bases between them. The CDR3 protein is CASSQELAYNEQFF. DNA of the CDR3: TGTGCCAGCAGCCAGGAGCTCGCCTACAATGAGCAGTTCTTC.

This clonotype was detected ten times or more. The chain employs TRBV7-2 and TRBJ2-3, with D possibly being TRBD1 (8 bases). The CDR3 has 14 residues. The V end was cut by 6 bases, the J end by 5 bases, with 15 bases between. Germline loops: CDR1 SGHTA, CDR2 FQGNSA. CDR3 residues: CASRTTGGEDTQYF. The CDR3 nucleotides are TGTGCCAGCAGGACAACAGGGGGGGAAGATACGCAGTATTTT.

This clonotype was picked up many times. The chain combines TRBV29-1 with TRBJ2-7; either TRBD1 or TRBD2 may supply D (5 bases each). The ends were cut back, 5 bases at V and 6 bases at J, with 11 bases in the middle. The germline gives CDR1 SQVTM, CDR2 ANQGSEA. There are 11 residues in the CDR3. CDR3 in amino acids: CSVFRDGEQYF. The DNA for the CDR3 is TGCAGCGTTTTTCGGGACGGCGAGCAGTACTTC.

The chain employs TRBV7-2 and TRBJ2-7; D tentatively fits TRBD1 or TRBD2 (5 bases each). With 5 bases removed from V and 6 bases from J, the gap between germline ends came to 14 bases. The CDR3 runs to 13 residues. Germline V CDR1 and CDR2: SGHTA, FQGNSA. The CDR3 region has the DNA TGTGCCAGCAGCCAACAGACCGGGACCGAGCAGTACTTC. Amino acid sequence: CASSQQTGTEQYF. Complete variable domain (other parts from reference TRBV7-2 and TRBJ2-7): GAGVSQSPSNKVTEKGKDVELRCDPISGHTALYWYRQSLGQGLEFLIYFQGNSAPDKSGLPSDRFSAERTGGSVSTLTIQRTQQEDSAVYLCASSQQTGTEQYFGPGTRLTVT.

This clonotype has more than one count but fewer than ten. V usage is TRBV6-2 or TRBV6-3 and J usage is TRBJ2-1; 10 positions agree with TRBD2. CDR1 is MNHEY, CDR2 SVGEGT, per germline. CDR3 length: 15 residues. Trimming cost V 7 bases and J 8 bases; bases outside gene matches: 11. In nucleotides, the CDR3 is TGTGCCAGCAACGCGCTAGCGGGAGTAGTTTATGAGCAGTTCTTC. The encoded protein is CASNALAGVVYEQFF.

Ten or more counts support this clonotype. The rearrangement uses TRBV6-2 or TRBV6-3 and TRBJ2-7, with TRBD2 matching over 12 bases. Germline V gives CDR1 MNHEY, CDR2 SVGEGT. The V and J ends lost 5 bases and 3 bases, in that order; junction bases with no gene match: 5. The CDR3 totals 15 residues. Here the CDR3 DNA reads TGTGCCAGCAGTCCAATGACTAGCGGGAGCTACGAGCAGTACTTC. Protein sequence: CASSPMTSGSYEQYF.

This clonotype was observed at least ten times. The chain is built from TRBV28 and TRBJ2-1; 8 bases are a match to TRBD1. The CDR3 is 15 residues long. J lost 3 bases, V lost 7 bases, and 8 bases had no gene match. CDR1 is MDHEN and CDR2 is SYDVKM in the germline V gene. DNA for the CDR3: TGTGCCAGCACCCCGGACAGGGTCTTCTACAATGAGCAGTTCTTC. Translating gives CASTPDRVFYNEQFF.

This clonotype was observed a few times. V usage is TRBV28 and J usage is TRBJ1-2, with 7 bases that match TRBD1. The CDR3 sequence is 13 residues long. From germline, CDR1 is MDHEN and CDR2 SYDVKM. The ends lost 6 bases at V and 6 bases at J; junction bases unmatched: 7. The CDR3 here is CASRAGGGDGYTF. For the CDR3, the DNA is TGTGCCAGCAGAGCAGGGGGGGGCGATGGCTACACCTTC.

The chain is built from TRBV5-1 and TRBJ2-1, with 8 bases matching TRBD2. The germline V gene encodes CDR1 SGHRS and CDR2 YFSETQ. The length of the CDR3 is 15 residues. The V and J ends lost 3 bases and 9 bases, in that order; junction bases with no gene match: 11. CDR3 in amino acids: CASSSPLTSDGEQFF. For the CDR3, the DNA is TGCGCCAGCAGCTCGCCGCTGACTAGCGACGGTGAGCAGTTCTTC.

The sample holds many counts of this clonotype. The CDR3 DNA reads as TGCAGTGCTAGATCCAGGGAAGGAAACTATGGCTACACCTTC. Translated, it gives CSARSREGNYGYTF. This chain uses TRBV20-1 with TRBJ1-2; perhaps TRBD1 as D (5 bases). The germline CDR1 and CDR2 sequences are DFQATT and SNEGSKA (reference sequence). The germline V and J ends were trimmed by 2 bases and 2 bases, with 12 bases remaining between them. The CDR3 length is 14 residues.

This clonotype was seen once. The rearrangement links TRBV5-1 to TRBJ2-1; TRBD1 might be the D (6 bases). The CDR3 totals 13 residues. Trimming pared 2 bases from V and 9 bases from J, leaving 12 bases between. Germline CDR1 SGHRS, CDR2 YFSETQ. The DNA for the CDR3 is TGCGCCAGCAGCTTAATAGGGGACATTGAGCAGTTCTTC. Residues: CASSLIGDIEQFF. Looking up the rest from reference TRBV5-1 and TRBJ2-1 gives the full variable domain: KAGVTQTPRYLIKTRGQQVTLSCSPISGHRSVSWYQQTPGQGLQFLFEYFSETQRNKGNFPGRFSGRQFSNSRSEMNVSTLELGDSALYLCASSLIGDIEQFFGPGTRLTVL.

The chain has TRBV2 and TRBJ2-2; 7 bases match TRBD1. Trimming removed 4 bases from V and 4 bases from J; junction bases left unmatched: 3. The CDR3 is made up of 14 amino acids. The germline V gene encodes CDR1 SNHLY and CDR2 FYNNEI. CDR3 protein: CASSGQGVTGELFF. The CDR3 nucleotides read TGTGCCAGCAGTGGACAGGGTGTCACCGGGGAGCTGTTTTTT.

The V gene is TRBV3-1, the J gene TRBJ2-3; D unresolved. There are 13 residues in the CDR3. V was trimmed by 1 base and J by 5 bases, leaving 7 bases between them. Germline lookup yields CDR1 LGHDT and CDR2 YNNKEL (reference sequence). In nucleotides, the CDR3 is TGTGCCAGCAGCCAAGTGGTCAGAGATACGCAGTATTTT. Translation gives CASSQVVRDTQYF.

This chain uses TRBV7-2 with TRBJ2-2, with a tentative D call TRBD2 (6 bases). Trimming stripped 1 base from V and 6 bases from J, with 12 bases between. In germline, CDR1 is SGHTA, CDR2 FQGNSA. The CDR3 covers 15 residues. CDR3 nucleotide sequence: TGTGCCAGCAGCTTAGATGGGGCTAGCGCCGGGGAGCTGTTTTTT. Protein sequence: CASSLDGASAGELFF.

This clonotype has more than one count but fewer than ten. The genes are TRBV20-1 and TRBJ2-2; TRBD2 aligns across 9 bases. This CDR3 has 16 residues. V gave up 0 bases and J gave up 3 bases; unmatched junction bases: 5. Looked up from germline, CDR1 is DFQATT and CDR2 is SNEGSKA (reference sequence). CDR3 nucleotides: TGCAGTGCTAGAGATGGAGTAGCGGGGGACACCGGGGAGCTGTTTTTT. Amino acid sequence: CSARDGVAGDTGELFF.

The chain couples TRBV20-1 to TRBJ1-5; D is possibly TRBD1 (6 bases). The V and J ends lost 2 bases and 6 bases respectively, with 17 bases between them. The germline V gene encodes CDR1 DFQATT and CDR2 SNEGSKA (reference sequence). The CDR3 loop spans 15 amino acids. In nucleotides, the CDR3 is TGCAGTGCTAGAACCGGGGCGGGGGCCGCTCAGCCCCAGCATTTT. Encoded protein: CSARTGAGAAQPQHF.

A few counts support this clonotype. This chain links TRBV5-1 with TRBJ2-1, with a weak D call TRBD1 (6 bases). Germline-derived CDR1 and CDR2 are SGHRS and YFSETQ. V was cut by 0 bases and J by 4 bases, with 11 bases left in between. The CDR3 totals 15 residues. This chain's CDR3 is CASSLGTDAYNEQFF. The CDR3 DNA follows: TGCGCCAGCAGCTTGGGGACAGATGCGTACAATGAGCAGTTCTTC.

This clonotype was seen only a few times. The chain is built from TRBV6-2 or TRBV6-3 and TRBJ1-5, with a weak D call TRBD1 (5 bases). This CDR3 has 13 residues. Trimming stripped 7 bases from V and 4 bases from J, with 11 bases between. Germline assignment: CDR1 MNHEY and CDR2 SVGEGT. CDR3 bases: TGTGCCAGCACCCGGGACGGGAATCAGCCCCAGCATTTT. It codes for CASTRDGNQPQHF.

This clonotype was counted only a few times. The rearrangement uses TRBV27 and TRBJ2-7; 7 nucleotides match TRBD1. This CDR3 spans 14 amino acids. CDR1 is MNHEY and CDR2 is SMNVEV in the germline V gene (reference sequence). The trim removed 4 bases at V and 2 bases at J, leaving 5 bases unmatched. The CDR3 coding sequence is TGTGCCAGCAGTTCGACAGGGAACCCCTACGAGCAGTACTTC. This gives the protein CASSSTGNPYEQYF.

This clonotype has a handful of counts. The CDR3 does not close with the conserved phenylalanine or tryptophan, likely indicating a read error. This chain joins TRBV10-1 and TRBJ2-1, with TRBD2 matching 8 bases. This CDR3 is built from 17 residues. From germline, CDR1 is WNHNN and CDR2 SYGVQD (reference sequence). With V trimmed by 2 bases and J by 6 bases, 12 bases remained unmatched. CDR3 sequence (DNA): TGCGCCAGCAGTGAGGGAATTCGGGAGGGCCCATGCAATGAGCAGTTCTCC. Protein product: CASSEGIREGPCNEQFS.

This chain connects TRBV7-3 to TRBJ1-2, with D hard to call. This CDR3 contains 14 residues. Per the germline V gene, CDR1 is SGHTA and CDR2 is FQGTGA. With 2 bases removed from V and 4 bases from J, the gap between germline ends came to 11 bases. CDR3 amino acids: CASSLVEMGYGYTF. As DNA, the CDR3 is TGTGCCAGCAGCTTAGTGGAGATGGGCTATGGCTACACCTTC.

The CDR3: CASSPEGYVADTQYF. The CDR3 DNA is TGCGCCAGCAGCCCGGAGGGTTATGTAGCAGATACGCAGTATTTT. The genes are TRBV5-1 and TRBJ2-3; possible D gene TRBD2, 6 bases. Germline CDR1 is SGHRS and CDR2 is YFSETQ. The CDR3 runs 15 residues. Trimming pared 4 bases from V and 4 bases from J, leaving 16 bases between.

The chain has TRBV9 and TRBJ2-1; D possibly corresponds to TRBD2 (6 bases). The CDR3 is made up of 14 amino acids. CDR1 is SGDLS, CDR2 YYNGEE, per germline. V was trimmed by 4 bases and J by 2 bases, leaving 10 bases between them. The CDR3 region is CASSRESAYNEQFF. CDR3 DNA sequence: TGTGCCAGCAGCCGGGAGTCCGCCTACAATGAGCAGTTCTTC.